This record covers a single T cell receptor beta chain. Antigen unknown. Germline V CDR1 and CDR2: SEHNR, FQNEAQ (reference sequence). The V gene lost 8 bases and the J gene lost 6 bases, with 18 bases spanning the gap. The CDR3 has 14 residues. These data belong to a study of cytomegalovirus exposure and HLA in healthy donors. Broader study findings: The records held CMV serostatus as the only immune exposure information. Clonal expansion was found to be greater in HLA-associated TCR beta chains than in equally common others in a later analysis.

It was with 60 Vbeta and 13 Jbeta primers that the PCR ran. Here immunoSEQ multiplex PCR was the method, and the copy in TCRdb shows in-frame clones only, minus some. The sample contains about 88,000 clones, 60% to 85% of which appear only once. This receptor was taken from a woman between 40 and 55 years old in good health and CMV-seronegative. The V and J genes are TRBV7-9 and TRBJ2-3, with D possibly TRBD2 on 6 matching bases. The sequenced sample consisted of PBMCs. The chain's CDR3 is CASGGILAGDTQYF. CDR3 coding DNA: TGTGCCAGCGGAGGAATACTAGCCGGGGATACGCAGTATTTT.